A selection of T cell receptor beta chains follows, all from one sample in a study of T-cell reconstitution after alpha-beta-depleted transplantation in children. One entry per CDR3 protein results from TCRdb running MiXCR on the PCR reads. The sample contains 95,000 to 120,000 distinct CDR3 sequences, approximately 6% of which appear only once. The source material was PBMCs, mostly from graft donor cells, sampled 360 days after TCRalphabeta/CD19-depleted stem cell transplant. The receptors were sampled from a male patient aged 2 to 9 who had a stem cell transplant for acute lymphoblastic leukemia, so the T cells may come from the graft donor. Both conserved end residues are part of each CDR3.

j_call: TRBJ2-2; v_call: TRBV5-1; cdr3_aa: CASSLRRRPANTGELFF
j_call: TRBJ2-2; v_call: TRBV9; cdr3_aa: CASSVLQGIDTGELFF
j_call: TRBJ2-3; v_call: TRBV7-2; cdr3_aa: CASSPERATDTQYF
j_call: TRBJ2-2; v_call: TRBV4-1; cdr3_aa: CASSQGSWNTGELFF
j_call: TRBJ1-5; v_call: TRBV24-1; cdr3_aa: CATSDSSPQPQHF
j_call: TRBJ2-7; v_call: TRBV28; cdr3_aa: CASSLDTSGADCF
j_call: TRBJ2-2; v_call: TRBV3-1; cdr3_aa: CASSQARGRPKGGELSF
j_call: TRBJ2-3; v_call: TRBV9; cdr3_aa: CASSVHRGSGTDTQYF
j_call: TRBJ2-5; v_call: TRBV28; cdr3_aa: CASSLYLGSQETQYF
j_call: TRBJ2-7; v_call: TRBV29-1; cdr3_aa: CSVRERDAREQYF
j_call: TRBJ2-1; v_call: TRBV20-1; cdr3_aa: CSAASGRARDNEQFF
j_call: TRBJ2-2; v_call: TRBV5-1; cdr3_aa: CASSLKSGRGSTGELFF
j_call: TRBJ2-1; v_call: TRBV24-1; cdr3_aa: CATSDYPWDNEQFF
j_call: TRBJ2-4; v_call: TRBV3-1; cdr3_aa: CASSQVRTSGTLAKNIQYF
j_call: TRBJ2-1; v_call: TRBV16; cdr3_aa: CASSQSGTYNEQFF
j_call: TRBJ2-2; v_call: TRBV28; cdr3_aa: CASTPIRGREGNTGELFF
j_call: TRBJ2-5; v_call: TRBV7-2; cdr3_aa: CASSLGLVSETQYF
j_call: TRBJ2-7; v_call: TRBV5-6; cdr3_aa: CASSPHPASYEQYF
j_call: TRBJ2-1; v_call: TRBV7-7; cdr3_aa: CASSLRQGVGHEQFF
j_call: TRBJ2-7; v_call: TRBV9; cdr3_aa: CASSANRGSDEQYF
j_call: TRBJ2-1; v_call: TRBV4-2; cdr3_aa: CASAFTSGGGSSYNEQFF
j_call: TRBJ2-7; v_call: TRBV27; cdr3_aa: CASSLGVLYEQYF
j_call: TRBJ2-7; v_call: TRBV9; cdr3_aa: CASSVASTSGYEQYF
j_call: TRBJ2-2; v_call: TRBV4-2; cdr3_aa: CASSQTAGGPGELFF